This passage covers 2 T cell receptor beta chains from one sample sequenced in a study of immune characterization of retroperitoneal liposarcoma. From the PCR reads, TCRdb called clonotypes with MiXCR, one entry per CDR3 protein. This table has some 10,000 distinct CDR3 sequences, 25% to 35% appearing once. Sample: tumor tissue. The receptors here all came from a male donor with retroperitoneal liposarcoma.

The gene calls are TRBV4-1 and TRBJ1-4, with D maybe TRBD1 (5 bases). Germline CDR1 is MGHRA and CDR2 is YSYEKL. Trimming cost V 1 base and J 8 bases, with 11 bases left between them. The CDR3 is 14 residues long. The CDR3 spells CASSQVQGAEKLFF. The DNA for the CDR3 is TGCGCCAGCAGCCAAGTTCAGGGAGCGGAAAAACTGTTTTTT.

The rearrangement links TRBV7-3 to TRBJ2-1; D is possibly TRBD2 (5 bases). Between the trimmed V and J ends, which lost 5 bases and 6 bases, there was a span of 20 bases. Germline CDR1 and CDR2: SGHTA and FQGTGA. The CDR3 totals 16 residues. The CDR3, as DNA: TGTGCCAGCAGCCCGGAGGTGGCTAGAGCTCCCAATGAGCAGTTCTTC. This sequence encodes CASSPEVARAPNEQFF. The complete variable domain, with remaining parts taken from reference TRBV7-3 and TRBJ2-1, reads GAGVSQTPSNKVTEKGKYVELRCDPISGHTALYWYRQSLGQGPEFLIYFQGTGAADDSGLPNDRFFAVRPEGSVSTLKIQRTERGDSAVYLCASSPEVARAPNEQFFGPGTRLTVL.